What follows are 2 T cell receptor beta chains derived from one specimen sequenced in a study of blood T cell repertoires in COVID-19. Some clones are missing from TCRdb's copy, which holds only in-frame ones; the method was immunoSEQ multiplex PCR. The sample shows 250,000 to 300,000 clones, roughly 85% of them seen only once. Material: peripheral blood. These receptors all come from a woman in her 70s with acute or convalescent COVID-19.

As to this clone: Other DNA variants within this sample encode the same CDR3. The chain carries TRBV18 and TRBJ1-2, with 7 bases fitting TRBD1. After removal of 6 bases from V and 5 bases from J, the junction contained 6 bases not matched to a gene. The germline gives CDR1 KGHSH, CDR2 LQKENI. The CDR3 is made up of 13 amino acids. The CDR3 sequence is CASSPGQDYGYTF. Here the CDR3 DNA reads TGTGCCAGCTCTCCTGGACAGGATTATGGCTACACCTTC. Together with reference TRBV18 and TRBJ1-2, the CDR3 gives the full variable domain: NAGVMQNPRHLVRRRGQEARLRCSPMKGHSHVYWYRQLPEEGLKFMVYLQKENIIDESGMPKERFSAEFPKEGPSILRIQQVVRGDSAAYFCASSPGQDYGYTFGSGTRLTVV.

In this sample, this clone turned up a few times. This chain uses TRBV7-6 with TRBJ1-3; no clear D gene. With 1 base removed from V and 8 bases from J, the gap between germline ends came to 9 bases. The germline CDR1 and CDR2 sequences are SGHVS and FNYEAQ. CDR3 size: 13 residues. The CDR3 loop reads CASSLGWGDTIYF. CDR3 DNA: TGTGCCAGCAGCTTAGGTTGGGGAGACACCATATATTTT.